A selection of T cell receptor beta chains follows, all from one sample in a study of blood T cell repertoires in COVID-19. Assay used: immunoSEQ multiplex PCR; TCRdb lists only in-frame clones, some missing. Seen here are approximately 290,000 clones, about 80% observed once, and the top ten hold 15% to 17%. Sequenced: peripheral blood. The receptor source for this set is a person aged 65-85 years with COVID-19, enrolled during active disease. Each CDR3 is given with its conserved first and last residue. D genes are given only for firm matches. Rows may omit the clone size; those that give it use once, few, many or a size class.

D gene | clone size | J gene | V gene | CDR3 DNA | CDR3 protein
TRBD1 | NA | TRBJ2-6 | TRBV6-1 | TGTGCCAGCAGTGCCGTGGCAGGGGGTGGCTCTGGGGCCAACGTCCTGACTTTC | CASSAVAGGGSGANVLTF
NA | NA | TRBJ1-2 | TRBV18 | TGTGCCAGCTCACCGGGGCGAAAGAAATCCGGAGACTATGGCTACACCTTC | CASSPGRKKSGDYGYTF
NA | NA | TRBJ1-5 | TRBV5-6 | TGTGCCAGCAGCTTAGTAGGGGTCAATCAGCCCCAGCATTTT | CASSLVGVNQPQHF
NA | NA | TRBJ1-3 | TRBV7-6 | TGTGCCAGCAGCTTAGCCGGTTCAGGGGAATGGTCTGGAAACACCATATATTTT | CASSLAGSGEWSGNTIYF
NA | NA | TRBJ2-2 | TRBV5-4 | TGTGCCAGCAGCCGACCCCGCACAGGGGGGGCCGGGGAGCTGTTTTTT | CASSRPRTGGAGELFF
NA | NA | TRBJ2-7 | TRBV30 | TGTGCCTGGAGCCCGAAGAGGGCACCCTACGAGCAGTACTTC | CAWSPKRAPYEQYF
NA | NA | TRBJ1-1 | TRBV18 | TGTGCCAGCTCACGGGAGGGGAACACTGAAGCTTTCTTT | CASSREGNTEAFF
NA | NA | TRBJ2-3 | TRBV7-8 | TGTGCCAGCAGCTACCGTGCGGGTAGCACAGATACGCAGTATTTT | CASSYRAGSTDTQYF
TRBD2 | NA | TRBJ2-1 | TRBV10-2 | TGCGCCAGCAGTGAGTCGTGGCTAGCGGGAGTAAATGAGCAGTTCTTC | CASSESWLAGVNEQFF
TRBD1 | few | TRBJ2-3 | TRBV28 | TGTGCCAGCAGTCCTCCGGACAGGGACACAGATACGCAGTATTTT | CASSPPDRDTDTQYF
TRBD1 | NA | TRBJ2-7 | TRBV5-5 | TGTGCCAGCAGCTTGGTAGGGACAGGGAGAATCTACGAGCAGTACTTC | CASSLVGTGRIYEQYF
TRBD2 | NA | TRBJ2-3 | TRBV6-4 | TGTGCCAGCAGTGTTCTAGCGGGTGATACGCAGTATTTT | CASSVLAGDTQYF
TRBD1 | NA | TRBJ1-6 | TRBV19 | TGTGCCAGTATGGACAGGAACTTTTCACCCCTCCACTTT | CASMDRNFSPLHF
NA | NA | TRBJ2-3 | TRBV11-1 | TGTGCCAGCAGCTTAGCTACAGGGAGCACAGATACGCAGTATTTT | CASSLATGSTDTQYF
NA | NA | TRBJ1-3 | TRBV4-3 | TGCGCCAGCAGCCAAGACCGCCCACAGAGCTCTGGAAACACCATATATTTT | CASSQDRPQSSGNTIYF
NA | NA | TRBJ1-6 | TRBV30 | TGTGCCTGGATAGGCCGGGAGCATCTGCCGCTCCACTTT | CAWIGREHLPLHF
NA | NA | TRBJ1-1 | TRBV19 | TGTGCCACGTACCAGGGGAACACTGAAGCTTTCTTT | CATYQGNTEAFF
TRBD2 | few | TRBJ2-1 | TRBV10-1 | TGCGCCAGCCGCCCCCCAAGCGGGGGGAAAAACAATGAGCAGTTCTTC | CASRPPSGGKNNEQFF
TRBD2 | NA | TRBJ2-3 | TRBV4-1 | TGCGCCAGCAGCCAAGATCTTCGTGGGGCGGGAGGGCAAGGAGATACGCAGTATTTT | CASSQDLRGAGGQGDTQYF
NA | few | TRBJ1-3 | TRBV12-5 | TGTGCTAGTGGTTTGGGCGGGACCCTGGGTGGAAACACCATATATTTT | CASGLGGTLGGNTIYF
TRBD1 | NA | TRBJ1-4 | TRBV28 | TGTGCCAGCAGTTTATGGGGACAGGGAGAGGCGAGACTGTTTTTT | CASSLWGQGEARLFF
TRBD1 | NA | TRBJ2-3 | TRBV7-9 | TGTGCCAGCAGGATTGGGGGACAGAACACAGATACGCAGTATTTT | CASRIGGQNTDTQYF
NA | once | TRBJ2-2 | TRBV10-1 | TGCGCCAGCGGGGCCCGAACCAAGAACACCGGGGAGCTGTTTTTT | CASGARTKNTGELFF
NA | NA | TRBJ2-5 | TRBV19 | TGTGCCAGTAGTAAACTACCACAAGAGACCCAGTACTTC | CASSKLPQETQYF
NA | once | TRBJ1-1 | TRBV24-1 | TGTGCCACCAACACAGCCGAGAACACTGAAGCTTTCTTT | CATNTAENTEAFF
NA | NA | TRBJ1-3 | TRBV6-5 | TGTGCCAGCAGCCACAACGGAGATCCTGGAAACACCATATATTTT | CASSHNGDPGNTIYF
TRBD1 | once | TRBJ2-7 | TRBV14 | TGTGCCAGCAGCCAAAGACTGGGACAGGTTGGCCAGGAGCAGTACTTC | CASSQRLGQVGQEQYF
NA | once | TRBJ1-5 | TRBV1 | TGCACCAGCAGCCAAGACGGCAGGGTTAGCAATCAGCCCCAGCATTTT | CTSSQDGRVSNQPQHF
TRBD1 | NA | TRBJ1-1 | TRBV2 | TGTGCCAGCAGATCAGGACAGGGCCTTGTGGGGTCTGAAGCTTTCTTT | CASRSGQGLVGSEAFF
TRBD2 | NA | TRBJ2-3 | TRBV12-3/TRBV12-4 | TGTGCCAGCAGTTTTGGGGGGGCAGATACGCAGTATTTT | CASSFGGADTQYF
NA | once | TRBJ1-6 | TRBV6-5 | TGTGCCAGCAGTTTCGGGGGAGGCGGTTCACCCCTCCACTTT | CASSFGGGGSPLHF
NA | NA | TRBJ1-6 | TRBV6-2/TRBV6-3 | TGTGCCAGCAGTTACTCGGCGGTGAGTTCACCCCTCCACTTT | CASSYSAVSSPLHF
TRBD1 | few | TRBJ2-7 | TRBV5-8 | TGTGCCAGCAGCCGTACAGCCGACAGGGGGTACGTGCAGTACTTC | CASSRTADRGYVQYF
TRBD2 | NA | TRBJ2-2 | TRBV19 | TGTGCCAGTAGGCTAGCGGGAGTGAACACCGGGGAGCTGTTTTTT | CASRLAGVNTGELFF
NA | NA | TRBJ2-1 | TRBV21-1 | TGTGCCAGCAGCAAAAACTTGACTAGCGGAACCTACAATGAGCAGTTCTTC | CASSKNLTSGTYNEQFF
NA | few | TRBJ2-1 | TRBV7-9 | TGTGCCAGCAGCTTAGCGCAGGTTGAGCAGTTCTTC | CASSLAQVEQFF
NA | once | TRBJ1-5 | TRBV12-3/TRBV12-4 | TGTGCCAGCAGTTTAGACGGTCAGCCCCAGCATTTT | CASSLDGQPQHF
TRBD1 | NA | TRBJ2-2 | TRBV7-6 | TGTGCCAGCACACAGAAAGGGGACAGAGGAGCAGTCACCGGGGAGCTGTTTTTT | CASTQKGDRGAVTGELFF
TRBD1 | NA | TRBJ2-2 | TRBV19 | TGTGCCAGTGGACAGGGGGCGAACACCGGGGAGCTGTTTTTT | CASGQGANTGELFF
NA | NA | TRBJ2-3 | TRBV18 | TGTGCCAGCTCAAACAGCGGGAGCACAGATACGCAGTATTTT | CASSNSGSTDTQYF
TRBD1 | NA | TRBJ1-6 | TRBV25-1 | TGTGCCAGCAGTGGGGACAGGGATTCACCCCTCCACTTT | CASSGDRDSPLHF
NA | NA | TRBJ2-1 | TRBV28 | TGTGCCAGCAGTTTGGTCCTAACGGGAGCTTTATATGAGCAGTTCTTC | CASSLVLTGALYEQFF
NA | NA | TRBJ2-1 | TRBV27 | TGTGCCAGCAGCTTCAGCCGGGACAATGAGCAGTTCTTC | CASSFSRDNEQFF
TRBD1 | NA | TRBJ1-5 | TRBV5-1 | TGCGCCAGCAGCTCGGGACAGGGGGATCAGCCCCAGCATTTT | CASSSGQGDQPQHF
TRBD1 | NA | TRBJ2-7 | TRBV6-2/TRBV6-3 | TGTGCCAGCAGTAGGACAGGCCCAACCTACGAGCAGTACTTC | CASSRTGPTYEQYF
NA | NA | TRBJ1-2 | TRBV4-3 | TGCGCCAGCAGCCAAGACCCTCGCGGGGATTCTGGTGGCTACACCTTC | CASSQDPRGDSGGYTF
TRBD1 | NA | TRBJ1-4 | TRBV18 | TGTGCCAGCTCACCAAGGACAGGGGCGAGTGAAAAACTGTTTTTT | CASSPRTGASEKLFF
NA | NA | TRBJ2-7 | TRBV6-5 | TGTGCCAGCAGGCTAAGACAGTCTTCCTACGAGCAGTACTTC | CASRLRQSSYEQYF